These T cell receptor beta chains were read from a single sample in a study of T-cell memory formation after mild COVID-19. One entry per CDR3 protein, called by TCRdb with MiXCR from the 5' RACE reads. The table includes approximately 89,000 distinct CDR3 sequences, 20% to 25% detected once. The sequenced sample was PBMCs or a T cell subset sorted from them (not recorded which). The receptors were gathered from a man aged 18 to 30 who had mild COVID-19 (a few samples of this study predate the infection). Cell type and time point are not known. CDR3s include the opening cysteine and the closing phenylalanine or tryptophan.

j_call: TRBJ1-1; v_call: TRBV19; cdr3_aa: CASSIAQGRTAFF
j_call: TRBJ2-3; v_call: TRBV12-3/TRBV12-4; cdr3_aa: CASGETGGLTDTQYF
j_call: TRBJ2-1; v_call: TRBV2; cdr3_aa: CASSPGGFNEQFF
j_call: TRBJ1-2; v_call: TRBV7-3; cdr3_aa: CASSPHGGPTNYGYTF
j_call: TRBJ2-2; v_call: TRBV7-9; cdr3_aa: CAIKIGGELFF
j_call: TRBJ1-3; v_call: TRBV7-9; cdr3_aa: CAVARGPGNTIYF
j_call: TRBJ2-7; v_call: TRBV7-9; cdr3_aa: CASSSHRTSYTYEQYF
j_call: TRBJ2-1; v_call: TRBV7-9; cdr3_aa: CASRGIAVTSLSNEQFF
j_call: TRBJ1-6; v_call: TRBV6-5; cdr3_aa: CASSYSGNLESPLHF
j_call: TRBJ2-3; v_call: TRBV7-6; cdr3_aa: CASNPLLVLAADTQYF
j_call: TRBJ1-6; v_call: TRBV4-3; cdr3_aa: CASSATGPSSYNSPLHF
j_call: TRBJ2-7; v_call: TRBV4-1; cdr3_aa: CASSQASRQGAGEQYF
j_call: TRBJ1-2; v_call: TRBV9; cdr3_aa: CASSVGKNMNGYTF
j_call: TRBJ2-7; v_call: TRBV5-1; cdr3_aa: CASSQTGVYEQYF
j_call: TRBJ2-5; v_call: TRBV6-6; cdr3_aa: CASSRAGLAGGVYQETQYF
j_call: TRBJ1-5; v_call: TRBV29-1; cdr3_aa: CSVEGSYGGLAGGSNQPQHF
j_call: TRBJ2-4; v_call: TRBV5-1; cdr3_aa: CASRTGGEAKNIQYF
j_call: TRBJ2-1; v_call: TRBV6-6; cdr3_aa: CASSYSGFNEQFF
j_call: TRBJ2-5; v_call: TRBV15; cdr3_aa: CATSRGGTGQETQYF
j_call: TRBJ2-3; v_call: TRBV27; cdr3_aa: CASSSLLAGGPDTQYF
j_call: TRBJ2-3; v_call: TRBV12-3/TRBV12-4; cdr3_aa: CASWGESTDTQYF
j_call: TRBJ1-3; v_call: TRBV27; cdr3_aa: CASSLGPRNTIYF
j_call: TRBJ2-5; v_call: TRBV7-3; cdr3_aa: CASSPKPDSSGGIQETQYF
j_call: TRBJ1-1; v_call: TRBV4-3; cdr3_aa: CASSQDWSGGRIGTEAFF
j_call: TRBJ2-1; v_call: TRBV29-1; cdr3_aa: CSVRFNNEQFF
j_call: TRBJ2-3; v_call: TRBV3-1; cdr3_aa: CASSQEVGLAGGFSTDTQYF
j_call: TRBJ1-5; v_call: TRBV7-9; cdr3_aa: CASSLGGRSNQPQHF
j_call: TRBJ2-3; v_call: TRBV7-8; cdr3_aa: CASSSTSGATDTQYF
j_call: TRBJ2-7; v_call: TRBV30; cdr3_aa: CAWGSGRSYEQYF
j_call: TRBJ2-5; v_call: TRBV7-2; cdr3_aa: CASSWTSGVGETQYF
j_call: TRBJ1-5; v_call: TRBV11-2; cdr3_aa: CASSSGLGIQPQHF
j_call: TRBJ2-2; v_call: TRBV27; cdr3_aa: CASKPETGNTGELFF
j_call: TRBJ1-5; v_call: TRBV20-1; cdr3_aa: CSARGSLLSTQPQHF
j_call: TRBJ2-3; v_call: TRBV6-2/TRBV6-3; cdr3_aa: CASSTVAGGGTDTQYF
j_call: TRBJ1-5; v_call: TRBV12-3/TRBV12-4; cdr3_aa: CASRGQGYQPQHF
j_call: TRBJ2-7; v_call: TRBV29-1; cdr3_aa: CSVEDTSGSYEQYF